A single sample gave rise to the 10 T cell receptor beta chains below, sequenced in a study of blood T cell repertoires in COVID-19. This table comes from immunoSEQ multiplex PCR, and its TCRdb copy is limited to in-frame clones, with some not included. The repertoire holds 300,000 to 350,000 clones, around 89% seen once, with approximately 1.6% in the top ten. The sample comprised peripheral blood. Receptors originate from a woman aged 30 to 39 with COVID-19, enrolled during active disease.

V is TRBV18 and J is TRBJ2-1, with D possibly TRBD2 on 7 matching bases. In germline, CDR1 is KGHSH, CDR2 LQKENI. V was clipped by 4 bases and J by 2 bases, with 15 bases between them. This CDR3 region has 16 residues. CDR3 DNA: TGTGCCAGCTCACAAGCGGCGGGGGCGACCTACAATGAGCAGTTCTTC. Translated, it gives CASSQAAGATYNEQFF.

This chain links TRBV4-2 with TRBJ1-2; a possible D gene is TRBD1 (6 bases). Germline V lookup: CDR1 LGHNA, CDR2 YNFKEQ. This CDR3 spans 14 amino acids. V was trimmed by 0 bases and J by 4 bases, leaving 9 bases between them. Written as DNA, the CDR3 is TGTGCCAGCAGCCAAGATGCGGGGGCCTATGGCTACACCTTC. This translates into CASSQDAGAYGYTF.

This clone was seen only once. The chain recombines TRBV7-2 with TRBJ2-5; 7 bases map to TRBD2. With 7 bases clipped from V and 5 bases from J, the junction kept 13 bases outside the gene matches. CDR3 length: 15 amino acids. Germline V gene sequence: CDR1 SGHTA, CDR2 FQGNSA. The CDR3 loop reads CASTLRAGKGETQYF. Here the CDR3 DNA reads TGTGCCAGCACCCTCCGAGCGGGGAAGGGGGAGACCCAGTACTTC.

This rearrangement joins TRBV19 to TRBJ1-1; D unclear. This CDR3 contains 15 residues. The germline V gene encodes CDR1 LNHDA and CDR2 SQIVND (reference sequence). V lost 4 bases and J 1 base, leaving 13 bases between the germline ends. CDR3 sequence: CASSKGGAPNTEAFF. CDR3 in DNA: TGTGCCAGTAGTAAGGGAGGTGCTCCGAACACTGAAGCTTTCTTT.

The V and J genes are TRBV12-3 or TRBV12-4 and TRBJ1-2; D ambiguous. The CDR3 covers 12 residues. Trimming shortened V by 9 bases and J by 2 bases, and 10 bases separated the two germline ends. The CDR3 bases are TGTGCCAGGTTAGGGAGGAACTATGGCTACACCTTC. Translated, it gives CARLGRNYGYTF.

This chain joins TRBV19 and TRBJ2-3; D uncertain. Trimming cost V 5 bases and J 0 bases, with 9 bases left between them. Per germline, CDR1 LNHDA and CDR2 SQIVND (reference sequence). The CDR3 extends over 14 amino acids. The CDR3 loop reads CASSPLSSTDTQYF. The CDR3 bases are TGTGCCAGTAGTCCCCTCAGTAGCACAGATACGCAGTATTTT.

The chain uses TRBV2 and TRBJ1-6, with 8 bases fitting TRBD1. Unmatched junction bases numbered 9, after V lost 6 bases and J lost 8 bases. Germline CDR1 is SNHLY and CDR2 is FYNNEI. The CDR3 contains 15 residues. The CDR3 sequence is CASRGTGTGDSPLHF. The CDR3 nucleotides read TGTGCCAGCAGGGGCACCGGGACAGGAGATTCACCCCTCCACTTT.

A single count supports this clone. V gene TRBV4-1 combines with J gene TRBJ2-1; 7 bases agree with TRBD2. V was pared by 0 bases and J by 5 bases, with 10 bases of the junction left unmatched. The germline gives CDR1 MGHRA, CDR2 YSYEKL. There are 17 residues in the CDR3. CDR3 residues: CASSQDSQRRGDNEQFF. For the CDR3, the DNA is TGCGCCAGCAGCCAAGATAGTCAGCGCCGGGGGGACAATGAGCAGTTCTTC.

CDR3 loop: CASSDRRWDIQYF. The CDR3 nucleotides are TGTGCCAGCAGCGACAGGAGATGGGACATTCAGTACTTC. The V gene is TRBV28, the J gene TRBJ2-4; D is possibly TRBD1 (6 bases). Germline V gene data show CDR1 as MDHEN and CDR2 as SYDVKM. V was cut by 6 bases and J by 8 bases, with 14 bases left in between. The CDR3 is 13 amino acids.

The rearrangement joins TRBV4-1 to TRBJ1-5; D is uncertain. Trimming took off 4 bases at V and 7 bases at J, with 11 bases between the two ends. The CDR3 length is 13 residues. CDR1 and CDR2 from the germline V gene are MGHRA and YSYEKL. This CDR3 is CASSLSRVQPQHF. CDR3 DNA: TGCGCCAGCAGCCTGTCGCGCGTCCAGCCCCAGCATTTT.